The next 4 T cell receptor beta chains were all read from a single sample in a study of persistence of HIV-infected CD4 T cells. No antigen is known for these receptors. Sequencing used immunoSEQ version 4 in survey mode. Profiled with immunoSEQ multiplex PCR; TCRdb holds only in-frame clones, not every one. The table lists about 33,000 clones, around 76% of them singletons. Lysates of CMV-infected fibroblasts at around 9.1 ug/mL stimulated these cells. Memory cells lacking CD40L and CD69 with high CD45RO were sorted. The sequenced sample was CD4+ T cells sorted from PBMCs after approximately 19-hour stimulation, obtained from a patient who received antiretroviral therapy. The receptor set was obtained from an adult woman with HIV who was CMV-seropositive.

This chain connects TRBV15 to TRBJ2-7; weak D call: TRBD1 (5 bases). Trimming removed 0 bases at V and 7 bases at J, with 10 bases between. The CDR3 spans 13 residues. The germline V gene has CDR1 LNHNV and CDR2 YYDKDF (reference sequence). This CDR3 is CATSRDGAWEQYF. Here the CDR3 DNA reads TGTGCCACCAGCAGAGATGGGGCGTGGGAGCAGTACTTC.

This clone came up a few times. The chain employs TRBV19 and TRBJ1-1, with D hard to call. The germline V and J ends were trimmed by 6 bases and 7 bases, with 18 bases remaining between them. The CDR3 extends over 14 amino acids. CDR1 is LNHDA, CDR2 SQIVND, per germline (reference sequence). Here the CDR3 reads CASRTPGQKVEAFF. The CDR3 DNA sequence: TGTGCCAGTAGAACCCCCGGGCAGAAAGTTGAAGCTTTCTTT.

This chain links TRBV6-5 with TRBJ1-6, with D maybe TRBD1 (5 bases). Germline CDR1 MNHEY, CDR2 SVGAGI. Trimming took off 6 bases at V and 6 bases at J, with 12 bases between the two ends. This CDR3 comprises 14 residues. The CDR3 region is CASSTGGTNSPLHF. CDR3 sequence (DNA): TGTGCCAGCAGCACCGGGGGGACTAATTCACCCCTCCACTTT.

This clone was found a few times. The J gene is TRBJ1-2, the V gene TRBV10-1; a possible D gene is TRBD1 (6 bases). Germline CDR1 and CDR2: WNHNN and SYGVQD (reference sequence). The V end lost 9 bases, the J end lost 2 bases, and 19 bases lay between the germline ends. The CDR3 has 15 residues. In DNA, the CDR3 is TGCGCCAGAGGCTCCTTAGACAGGCCCAACTATGGCTACACCTTC. This translates into CARGSLDRPNYGYTF.